The 9 T cell receptor beta chains below all came from one sample that was sequenced in a study of Graves' ophthalmopathy and Graves' hyperthyroidism. Amplification of the TCR beta CDR3 regions used RNA transcripts (as template). An initial RT-PCR round employing HTBI primers preceded a second-round multiplex PCR. TCRdb analysed the multiplex PCR reads with MiXCR anew, one entry per CDR3 protein. The sample includes 350,000 to 450,000 distinct CDR3 sequences, about a sixth of them seen just once. Sequencing was performed on peripheral blood. The receptors stem from a woman aged 18-30 years with Graves' ophthalmopathy.

This clonotype has ten or more counts. The V call is TRBV6-1, the J call TRBJ1-5; 7 bases map to TRBD1. With V trimmed by 2 bases and J by 7 bases, 14 bases remained unmatched. The CDR3 is 17 amino acids. Germline-derived CDR1 and CDR2 are MNHNS and SASEGT. As DNA, the CDR3 is TGTGCCAGCAGTGAAATTGGGGCAGGGGGGCAAAGGCAGCCCCAGCATTTT. The encoded protein is CASSEIGAGGQRQPQHF.

This clonotype was detected many times. This chain links TRBV6-1 with TRBJ1-1; 8 positions match TRBD1. This CDR3 is 16 amino acids long. The trim removed 3 bases at V and 3 bases at J, leaving 9 bases unmatched. CDR1 is MNHNS and CDR2 is SASEGT in the germline V gene. CDR3 sequence (DNA): TGTGCCAGCAGTGAGTTCAGGGGGCGATTATACACTGAAGCTTTCTTT. It encodes CASSEFRGRLYTEAFF.

The table lists this clonotype with many counts. The CDR3 loop reads CSARDLTGGQNTEAFF. The CDR3 DNA reads TGCAGTGCTAGAGATCTGACAGGGGGCCAGAACACTGAAGCTTTCTTT. The chain joins TRBV20-1 to TRBJ1-1; TRBD1 aligns across 10 bases. The J segment lost 1 base and the V segment lost 0 bases, leaving 5 bases of the junction unmatched. CDR3 length: 16 amino acids. Looked up from germline, CDR1 is DFQATT and CDR2 is SNEGSKA (reference sequence).

This clonotype was seen at least ten times. This may be a read error: a much more frequent sequence differs by one nucleotide. The rearrangement joins TRBV11-3 to TRBJ2-5, with 7 bases fitting TRBD2. Germline CDR1 is SGHNT and CDR2 is YENEEA. CDR3 length equals 14 residues. The CDR3 spells CASSPRGFEETQHF. For the CDR3, the DNA is TGTGCCAGCAGCCCGCGGGGGTTTGAAGAGACCCAGCACTTC.

The chain links TRBV6-1 to TRBJ2-5; 13 bases are a match to TRBD2. CDR1 and CDR2 (germline): MNHNS, SASEGT. The V and J ends lost 5 bases and 1 base, in that order; junction bases with no gene match: 1. CDR3 length equals 15 residues. This CDR3 is CASSRTSGSQETQYF. The CDR3 nucleotides read TGTGCCAGCAGTCGGACTAGCGGGAGCCAAGAGACCCAGTACTTC.

Many counts were recorded for this clonotype. DNA for the CDR3: TGTGCCAGCAGTTGGAGCGGGCTCGGGGAGCTGTTTTTT. Protein sequence: CASSWSGLGELFF. This chain joins TRBV6-2 or TRBV6-3 and TRBJ2-2, with a tentative D call TRBD2 (6 bases). There are 13 residues in the CDR3. The V end was cut by 4 bases, the J end by 7 bases, with 10 bases between. Germline V gene lookup returns CDR1 MNHEY and CDR2 SVGEGT.

This clonotype was seen ten or more times. J is TRBJ1-5 and V is TRBV25-1; 9 nucleotides match TRBD1. J gave up 4 bases and V 4 bases, and 5 bases lay outside the gene matches. Germline V gives CDR1 MGHDK, CDR2 SYGVNS. The CDR3 is 15 amino acids. The CDR3 bases are TGTGCCAGCAGTGGAGGACAGGGGTTTAATCAGCCCCAGCATTTT. Translated: CASSGGQGFNQPQHF.

The table lists this clonotype with many counts. This chain links TRBV6-2 or TRBV6-3 with TRBJ1-1; the D gene is possibly TRBD1 (6 bases). V was cut by 5 bases and J by 1 base, with 14 bases left in between. Germline-derived CDR1 and CDR2 are MNHEY and SVGEGT. The CDR3 spans 15 residues. The CDR3 spells CASSVSGHGNTEAFF. CDR3 DNA sequence: TGTGCCAGCAGTGTTTCGGGACATGGGAACACTGAAGCTTTCTTT.

This clonotype was counted at least ten times. This chain connects TRBV15 to TRBJ1-2, with D unclear. The germline V gene encodes CDR1 LNHNV and CDR2 YYDKDF (reference sequence). V gave up 0 bases and J gave up 0 bases, with 11 bases separating them. This CDR3 region has 16 residues. CDR3 in DNA: TGTGCCACCAGCAGAGATCGGCGAACAGCTAACTATGGCTACACCTTC. This sequence encodes CATSRDRRTANYGYTF.